This record looks at one T cell receptor (beta chain) sequence and its context. The source of the sample is a study of cytomegalovirus exposure and HLA in healthy donors. This table comes from immunoSEQ multiplex PCR, and its TCRdb copy is limited to in-frame clones, with some not included. The sample has 100,000 to 150,000 clones, 89% seen once; the top ten hold 1% to 1.5%. With 5 bases clipped from V and 6 bases from J, the junction kept 8 bases outside the gene matches. The CDR3 is 15 amino acids. Germline CDR1 reads SGHVS; CDR2 reads FNYEAQ. The sequenced sample consisted of PBMCs. This TCR derives from a woman under 30 in good health and CMV-seronegative. The chain recombines TRBV7-6 with TRBJ2-7; 12 bases fit TRBD2. The CDR3 sequence is CASSPSGGAGGEQYF. The DNA of the CDR3 is TGTGCCAGCAGCCCTAGCGGGGGGGCGGGCGGCGAGCAGTACTTC.